This T cell receptor beta chain was obtained from a study of cytomegalovirus exposure and HLA in healthy donors (dated by TCRdb to between 2016 and 2019). Describing the broader study: An earlier analysis of 587 of the donors reported about 260 Gb of sequence data and 95 million to 120 million unique TCR beta sequences obtained from 180 million or so T cells. About 310 gigabases of sequencing data and tens of millions of unique TCR sequences were included in an early release covering about 700 HLA-typed donors. Among the approximately 430 genotyped donors, roughly 80% belonged to the genetic ancestry cluster associated with self-reported Caucasian donors. The aim of the study was to test whether cataloging public T cell receptors could identify signatures of past pathogen exposure. The study profiled the T cell repertoires of 500 to 800 subjects by immunosequencing and related them to cytomegalovirus serostatus. A separate validation cohort of roughly 120 different subjects was used in addition to the approximately 610-subject first cohort. To predict cytomegalovirus infection status, the study combined high-throughput TCR immunosequencing, statistical association of individual TCRs with disease status, and machine learning. In a later analysis, previously published TCR beta repertoires from 500 to 750 donors were re-analyzed and high-resolution HLA genotyping was added so that TCR occurrence patterns could be studied. Rather than drawing on any new phenotypic data, the later analysis identified candidate immune exposures from TCR beta sequences and the way those sequences occurred across donors. An earlier analysis of several hundred of the donors applied high-throughput TCR beta sequencing to assess whether each TCR beta V gene segment acted as functional or pseudogenic. Donor age, sex, ethnicity and CMV serostatus were collected together with the repertoire data. A later genetic analysis used genome-wide SNP genotypes for about 60% of the roughly 700 donors, treating that subset as a discovery cohort. All discovery cohort repertoires had been generated using a single sequencing platform. HLA typing included class I and class II loci at four-digit resolution. The number of donors typed differed by locus, with 629-630 for A, B, C, DRB1 and DQB1, 522 for DQA1, about 610 for DPA1, and 472 for DPB1. Because of strong linkage in the cohort, 4 to 6 DR-DQ haplotypes were treated as single units for association and clustering. On average, roughly 240,000 unique TCR beta nucleotide sequences were sequenced per donor among 398 genotyped donors of the cohort, with roughly 18% of those sequences being non-productive.

Library preparation was by the immunoSEQ multiplex PCR assay. A mixture of 60 forward primers for TCR Vbeta segments and 13 reverse primers for TCR Jbeta segments was used in the multiplex PCR. A multiplex PCR assay on genomic DNA amplified the CDR3 region of rearranged TCR beta genes. The amplified TCR beta libraries were sequenced on the Illumina HiSeq System as 87-base-pair reads. Under the source paper's analysis protocol: A later analysis counted approximately 74 million unique TCR beta chains across the 550 to 750 repertoires, and roughly 10 million of these chains were shared by at least two donors. Raw reads were error-corrected and collapsed into unique sequences by a nearest-neighbor algorithm in which closely related sequences were merged to remove PCR and sequencing errors. V, D and J gene segments were assigned by aligning CDR3 sequences to IMGT reference sequences. Each retained sequence needed at least a six-nucleotide match to both a V gene segment and a J gene segment. A rearrangement counted as productive if the CDR3 had no stop codons and remained in frame with V and J, and every other rearrangement counted as non-productive. Following IMGT convention, CDR3 was defined as the stretch from the second conserved V-encoded cysteine to the conserved J-encoded phenylalanine. Sequences without an unambiguous match to a single V gene segment were excluded from the earlier analysis of 450 to 750 of the donors. In an earlier analysis of more than 500 of the donors, a V segment was called functional when productive rearrangements were above 56.7%, and segregating when the standard deviation between donors exceeded 5%. A statistical classification framework was built for diagnosing cytomegalovirus status from the catalog of TCR beta chain sequences. In a later analysis, V and J genes were assigned by comparing TCR nucleotide sequences against IMGT/GENE-DB human TR gene sequences. In a later analysis, CDR3 sequences and most-parsimonious VDJ recombination scenarios were assigned using the TCRdist pipeline. In a later analysis, each TCR beta chain was defined by its CDR3 amino acid sequence together with its V-gene family, and reads without a unique V-gene family were excluded. As a way to deal with suspected cross-contamination and a sequencing artifact, a later analysis dropped 592 nucleotide sequences that were highly shared and had low generation probability. For each public chain, a later analysis derived a clonal expansion index from normalized ranks of inferred template counts within each repertoire. In a later analysis, generation probabilities were computed with a VDJ recombination model fitted to out-of-frame rearrangements, and the resulting probabilities were checked against IGoR. Hypergeometric tests were used in a later analysis to score TCR-TCR, TCR-HLA and TCR-CMV co-occurrence, with a repertoire-size bias correction applied to the TCR pairs. To estimate false discovery rates, a later analysis permuted the HLA or CMV assignments 20 times. In a later analysis, co-occurring TCRs were grouped with DBSCAN, and TCRdist sequence similarity was added when clustering was performed within HLA-allele-positive subsets. Repertoires with fewer than 30,000 or more than 120,000 public chains were left out of co-occurrence clustering, as were five repertoires with anomalous nucleotide sharing. TCRdb stores this immuneACCESS table with in-frame sequences only. Part of the clones is absent; in the studies checked, under half of the shortfall reflects unresolved V genes, and no reason is known for the rest. That table supplies the V and J calls and clone size; D and trimming were determined from the DNA. The table for this sample lists about 130,000 clones; roughly two thirds of them were counted only once. The ten largest clones represent around 1.6% of the sample.

The cohort was made up of roughly 670 healthy bone marrow donors. At the time of sampling, every cohort member was nominally healthy, though immune exposures that went unrecorded were likely present. The donor tested CMV seropositive, placing the donor among the roughly 270 seropositive members of the cohort. Each donor provided a peripheral blood sample, and peripheral blood mononuclear cells were used for TCR beta sequencing. The Qiagen DNeasy Blood Extraction Kit was used to extract genomic DNA from the blood cell samples. This clone was seen a handful of times. It lacks a known antigen. No much larger clone is present one base from it, and per-base qualities are unavailable. Ends trimmed: V by 4 bases, J by 2 bases; bases unmatched to a gene: 7. Measured from the cysteine to the phenylalanine, the CDR3 is 15 residues long. Only CDR3 DNA remains: 45 bases, in frame from the first base. The germline V gene (reference sequence) supplies CDR1 SGHKS and CDR2 YYEKEE.

Points the paper makes about the study in general: A later genetic analysis reported fewer N-insertions in productive TCRs among donors in an Asian-associated ancestry cluster than the 666-donor mean. In a later analysis, HLA-associated TCR beta chains showed more clonal expansion and lower generation probabilities than non-associated chains that were equally common. The authors suggested that the approach could potentially be extended to other disease states and immunological phenotypes. V-gene and J-gene trimming of TCR beta chains was associated with a missense DCLRE1C variant in a later genetic analysis, and the association was replicated in an independent cohort. Because HLA typing was missing for some donors at each locus, association tests included only the typed subset. Some IMGT-functional V segments, including TRBV6-2 and TRBV6-3, could not be distinguished by the 87-base-pair reads and were therefore excluded. While some public TCRs were present in many individuals, most TCR sequences turned up only very rarely across donors. A total of roughly 160 TCR beta chains were listed by the study as associated with cytomegalovirus. In vitro tests confirmed that three of the cytomegalovirus-associated TCR beta chains recognize cytomegalovirus antigens. A further reported finding was that TCR beta sequences accurately predicted the HLA-A and HLA-B alleles for most subjects in the first cohort. The classifier was reported to diagnose cytomegalovirus status with high specificity and sensitivity in both the original cohort and the validation cohort. Linkage disequilibrium might explain the correlated functional status among segregating V segments, but an unknown experimental factor could not be ruled out. Only TCR beta chains were sequenced in this cohort, and the absence of alpha or paired-chain data limited detectable features. In a later analysis, over 15,000 TCR beta sequences were associated with specific HLA alleles at a false discovery rate of 0.05. The sequencing pipeline was judged likely to have produced a cluster of highly shared sequence variants as a technical artifact. The earlier analysis of 587 of the donors excluded over 15 rarely observed V segments, including chromosome 9 orphons, because counts were too low. Assigning TCR associations to individual alleles was difficult when HLA alleles, especially DR and DQ, strongly co-occurred. Presence/absence analyses assumed roughly uniform sequencing depth across donors, an assumption that may not hold. In a later analysis, TCR association rates were found to vary across HLA loci, with the most associated TCRs seen for DRB1 alleles and the fewest for HLA-C alleles. According to a later analysis, most CMV-associated TCR beta chains appeared to be HLA-restricted, and the HLA associations seemed to be driven largely by CMV exposure. The only immune exposure information available for the cohort was CMV serostatus. Broadly in line with IMGT annotations, most TCR beta V segments showed up in productive rearrangements about 90% or about 30% of the time in an earlier analysis of 450 to 600 of the donors. A later analysis reported that several top co-occurrence clusters appeared linked to parvovirus B19, influenza, CMV and Epstein-Barr virus.

Recombination joined TRBV5-5 with TRBJ2-7, and 9 junction bases match TRBD1. The material sequenced was PBMCs. The TCR originated in a young man in good health and CMV-seropositive. The CDR3 reads CASSHPGQGPYEQYF. The nucleotides are TGTGCCAGCAGCCATCCGGGACAGGGTCCCTACGAGCAGTACTTC.